This record looks at one TCR beta chain sequence and its context. The junction had 8 bases not matched to a gene; V was cut back by 2 bases and J by 4 bases. The length of the CDR3 is 16 residues. Germline V gene lookup returns CDR1 SGHRS and CDR2 YFSETQ. This sample was taken from a study of T cell changes during pregnancy in multiple sclerosis. Here immunoSEQ multiplex PCR was the method, and the copy in TCRdb shows in-frame clones only, minus some. The sample holds roughly 34,000 clones, around 90% seen once. The sequencing used CD4+ T cells from peripheral blood mononuclear cells, collected in the second trimester of pregnancy. The clonotype comes from a female donor in good health, enrolled as a control in a pregnancy study. The chain carries TRBV5-1 and TRBJ2-1; 8 nucleotides match TRBD1. CDR3 protein: CASSLEQGVFYNEQFF. The CDR3 DNA sequence: TGCGCCAGCAGCTTAGAACAGGGGGTGTTTTACAATGAGCAGTTCTTC.